The 20 T cell receptor beta chains below all came from one sample that was sequenced in a study of blood T cells in healthy people across ages. A sample-barcoded 5' primer and a J-beta primer mix were used in a second PCR of roughly 7 to 12 cycles. A single record per CDR3 protein comes from TCRdb applying MiXCR to the 5' RACE reads. The top ten clones hold about 2.1% of a sample with 1.5 million to 2 million distinct CDR3 sequences, around half of them seen once. The source material was blood. These receptors all stem from a woman aged 40 to 50 in good health.

The J gene is TRBJ2-1, the V gene TRBV14; 12 bases fit TRBD2. CDR1 is SGHDN and CDR2 is FVKESK in the germline V gene. The CDR3 is 18 residues long. J lost 0 bases, V lost 2 bases, and 5 bases had no gene match. The CDR3 DNA sequence: TGTGCCAGCAGCCAACCTGGACTAGCGGGGAGCTCCTACAATGAGCAGTTCTTC. It translates to CASSQPGLAGSSYNEQFF. Complete variable domain (other parts from reference TRBV14 and TRBJ2-1): EAGVTQFPSHSVIEKGQTVTLRCDPISGHDNLYWYRRVMGKEIKFLLHFVKESKQDESGMPNNRFLAERTGGTYSTLKVQPAELEDSGVYFCASSQPGLAGSSYNEQFFGPGTRLTVL.

This clonotype was counted between two and nine times. The V gene is TRBV4-2, the J gene TRBJ2-5; unclear D gene. Between the trimmed V and J ends, which lost 1 base and 4 bases, there was a span of 10 bases. Germline CDR1 and CDR2: LGHNA and YNFKEQ. The CDR3 runs 14 residues. The CDR3, as DNA: TGTGCCAGCAGCCAAGGGCAGGTACGAGAGACCCAGTACTTC. It yields the protein CASSQGQVRETQYF.

This sequence joins TRBV20-1 and TRBJ1-3; D gene uncertain. The CDR3 covers 14 residues. The V gene's germline CDR1 is DFQATT and CDR2 SNEGSKA (reference sequence). Trimming took off 3 bases at V and 2 bases at J, with 11 bases between the two ends. The CDR3 DNA follows: TGCAGTGCTAGCCGGGCCCGGCCTGGAAACACCATATATTTT. It translates to CSASRARPGNTIYF.

The chain combines TRBV12-3 or TRBV12-4 with TRBJ2-7; weak D call: TRBD1 (6 bases). The J call may be wrong; the DNA end is better matched by TRBJ2-4. CDR3 size: 16 residues. Here the CDR3 reads CASSYRPGTTKNIQYF. In DNA form, the CDR3 reads TGTGCCAGCAGCTATCGGCCGGGGACAACGAAAAACATTCAGTACTTC.

This clonotype was picked up a small number of times. V is TRBV18 and J is TRBJ2-7; D gene ambiguous. In germline, CDR1 is KGHSH, CDR2 LQKENI. V shed 0 bases and J shed 0 bases, with 12 bases lying between them. This CDR3 spans 16 amino acids. The CDR3 DNA reads TGTGCCAGCTCACCACCGCGTGCGGAAGGCTCCTACGAGCAGTACTTC. This gives the protein CASSPPRAEGSYEQYF.

With respect to this clonotype: One end of the junction does not line up with germline, which may come from a read error. The V gene is TRBV7-7, the J gene TRBJ2-1, with TRBD1 as a possible D gene (6 bases). The germline V gene has CDR1 SSHAT and CDR2 FNYEAQ (reference sequence). The CDR3 is 13 residues long. CDR3 in DNA: TGTGCTAGCAGCTTGAGGCAGGGGCATGAGCAGTTCTTC. Its translation: CASSLRQGHEQFF.

V gene TRBV27 combines with J gene TRBJ2-7; D is possibly TRBD1 or TRBD2 (5 bases each). V was cut by 7 bases and J by 1 base, with 14 bases left in between. Per germline, CDR1 MNHEY and CDR2 SMNVEV (reference sequence). The CDR3 runs to 14 residues. CDR3 DNA sequence: TGTGCCAGCACAAGGGACGAAAAATCCTACGAGCAGTACTTC. Amino acids: CASTRDEKSYEQYF.

The gene calls are TRBV4-3 and TRBJ2-3; 10 bases are shared with TRBD2. The germline V gene encodes CDR1 LGHNA and CDR2 YSLEER. Unmatched junction bases numbered 8, after V lost 1 base and J lost 4 bases. The CDR3 covers 17 residues. CDR3 in amino acids: CASSQGPSGGEPDTQYF. CDR3 bases: TGCGCCAGCAGCCAAGGCCCTAGCGGGGGAGAACCAGATACGCAGTATTTT.

This clonotype was seen only a few times. The chain is built from TRBV12-3 or TRBV12-4 and TRBJ2-5; no firm D call. The CDR3 is 13 amino acids. V was shortened by 5 bases and J by 5 bases, with 12 bases between the two germline ends. The CDR3 sequence is CASSESPQETQYF. Here the CDR3 DNA reads TGTGCCAGCAGTGAAAGCCCTCAGGAGACCCAGTACTTC.

V is TRBV12-3 or TRBV12-4 and J is TRBJ1-6, with D perhaps matching TRBD1 (6 bases). The CDR3 is 15 residues long. V dropped 6 bases and J dropped 10 bases, with 19 bases sitting between them. CDR3 amino acids: CASSPRQAGGSPLHF. DNA for the CDR3: TGTGCCAGCAGCCCGAGACAGGCGGGTGGATCACCCCTCCACTTT.

Concerning this clonotype: One base away lies a much larger clone, so this may be a sequencing read error. The chain couples TRBV20-1 to TRBJ1-2; tentative D call: TRBD1 (5 bases). The CDR3 covers 12 residues. From germline, CDR1 is DFQATT and CDR2 SNEGSKA (reference sequence). Between the trimmed V and J ends, which lost 0 bases and 3 bases, there was a span of 5 bases. CDR3 DNA sequence: TGCAGTGCTAGAGAAGGGGACTATGGCTACACCTTC. It translates to CSAREGDYGYTF.

This clonotype appeared a few times. The chain recombines TRBV4-2 with TRBJ2-3; 7 bases align to TRBD2. CDR1 is LGHNA and CDR2 is YNFKEQ in the germline V gene. The CDR3 is made up of 16 amino acids. Trimming removed 4 bases from V and 2 bases from J; junction bases left unmatched: 9. CDR3 protein: CASSRVAGDSTDTQYF. Here the CDR3 DNA reads TGTGCCAGCAGCCGTGTTGCGGGGGATTCCACAGATACGCAGTATTTT.

As for this clonotype: Its ends do not fully match the called genes, so a read error is possible. The rearrangement links TRBV14 to TRBJ1-6; D is perhaps TRBD1 (5 bases). CDR3 length: 16 residues. The V gene's germline CDR1 is SGHDN and CDR2 FVKESK. The CDR3 sequence is CASSQGRSSYNSPLHF. CDR3 bases: TGCGCCAGCAGCCAGGGACGTAGCTCCTATAATTCACCCCTCCACTTT.

For this clonotype: A read error is possible here, since a much larger clone lies one base away. The chain is built from TRBV29-1 and TRBJ2-5; D remains unclear. Germline CDR1 and CDR2: SQVTM and ANQGSEA. The CDR3 is 13 amino acids. Trimming stripped 7 bases from V and 5 bases from J, with 17 bases between. The CDR3 loop is CSAGPSVGETQYF. CDR3 sequence (DNA): TGCAGCGCTGGACCATCAGTGGGCGAGACCCAGTACTTC.

The chain is built from TRBV27 and TRBJ2-2, with D unresolved. The CDR3 covers 12 residues. The V gene's germline CDR1 is MNHEY and CDR2 SMNVEV (reference sequence). The V gene lost 6 bases and the J gene lost 6 bases, with 8 bases spanning the gap. The CDR3: CASRRRAGELFF. DNA of the CDR3: TGTGCCAGCAGAAGAAGGGCCGGGGAGCTGTTTTTT.

This clonotype was picked up a small number of times. The gene calls are TRBV12-3 or TRBV12-4 and TRBJ2-5; D perhaps matches TRBD1 (5 bases). Trimming took off 4 bases at V and 2 bases at J, with 14 bases between the two ends. There are 15 residues in the CDR3. CDR3 in amino acids: CASSSNPTAQETQYF. Here the CDR3 DNA reads TGTGCCAGCAGTTCTAACCCGACAGCACAAGAGACCCAGTACTTC.

Only a few counts were recorded for this clonotype. The chain carries TRBV12-3 or TRBV12-4 and TRBJ2-5, with D possibly TRBD2 on 6 matching bases. The J call may be faulty, since TRBJ2-7 better matches the DNA end. CDR3 length: 16 amino acids. The CDR3 protein is CASSLVGRDWDYEQYF. CDR3 nucleotide sequence: TGTGCCAGCAGTTTAGTGGGGCGGGACTGGGACTACGAGCAGTACTTC.

Concerning this clonotype itself: One end of the junction fails to match germline, which may point to a read error. This chain connects TRBV4-3 to TRBJ1-2, with D unresolved. The CDR3 covers 13 residues. CDR1 and CDR2 from the germline V gene are LGHNA and YSLEER. This chain's CDR3 is CASSQDLDYGCTF. The CDR3 nucleotides are TGCGCCAGCAGCCAAGATTTGGACTATGGCTGCACCTTC.

The rearrangement links TRBV10-3 to TRBJ1-1; no clear D gene. From germline, CDR1 is ENHRY and CDR2 SYGVKD. Deletions cut 0 bases from V and 8 bases from J, with 7 bases between. The CDR3 has 12 residues. CDR3 residues: CAISESGGEAFF. The CDR3 coding sequence is TGTGCCATCAGTGAGTCGGGAGGCGAAGCTTTCTTT.

The rearrangement uses TRBV4-1 and TRBJ2-3; the D gene is possibly TRBD1 (5 bases). Trimming removed 5 bases at V and 6 bases at J, with 12 bases between. The CDR3 extends over 13 amino acids. The V gene's germline CDR1 is MGHRA and CDR2 YSYEKL. CDR3 coding DNA: TGCGCCAGCAGCTTTAGGGGCGTTGATACGCAGTATTTT. It yields the protein CASSFRGVDTQYF.